Each of the 29 T cell receptor beta chains below was sequenced from the same sample in a study of T cell responses to AZD1222 COVID-19 vaccine. The assay was immunoSEQ multiplex PCR, and TCRdb's table has in-frame clones only and misses some. The repertoire includes approximately 150,000 clones, around 87% of them detected once, and 2.6% sits in the top ten. Here the sequenced sample was peripheral blood, taken on day 0 of AZD1222 vaccination. The origin of the receptors is an adult in good health.

The sample holds one count of this clone. This sequence joins TRBV9 and TRBJ2-1; unclear D gene. This CDR3 comprises 13 residues. Trimming pared 4 bases from V and 2 bases from J, leaving 7 bases between. Per germline, CDR1 SGDLS and CDR2 YYNGEE. CDR3 amino acids: CASSRDTYNEQFF. The CDR3 nucleotides read TGTGCCAGCAGCCGAGACACCTACAATGAGCAGTTCTTC.

The sample holds a few counts of this clone. The genes are TRBV18 and TRBJ2-7, with 15 positions matching TRBD2. Germline assignment: CDR1 KGHSH and CDR2 LQKENI. The CDR3 is 15 amino acids. V dropped 3 bases and J dropped 4; count of bases not matched to a gene: 1. The CDR3 region is CASSPGLAGGYEQYF. For the CDR3, the DNA is TGTGCCAGCTCACCGGGACTAGCGGGAGGTTACGAGCAGTACTTC.

The rearrangement links TRBV9 to TRBJ2-7, with D maybe TRBD1 (6 bases). Germline V gives CDR1 SGDLS, CDR2 YYNGEE. Deletions cut 5 bases from V and 3 bases from J, with 15 bases between. The CDR3 length is 14 residues. This chain's CDR3 is CASSYTGSDYEQYF. The DNA for the CDR3 is TGTGCCAGCAGTTATACAGGGTCAGACTACGAGCAGTACTTC.

This CDR3 reads CASIMGSHNSPLHF. DNA of the CDR3: TGTGCCAGCATAATGGGGTCCCATAATTCACCCCTCCACTTT. V usage is TRBV6-5 and J usage is TRBJ1-6, with unresolved D. V lost 7 bases and J lost 5, with 12 bases in between. The CDR3 spans 14 residues. The germline gives CDR1 MNHEY, CDR2 SVGAGI.

This chain uses TRBV5-1 with TRBJ2-7; a weak D match, TRBD2 (5 bases). CDR1 is SGHRS and CDR2 is YFSETQ in the germline V gene. V shed 0 bases and J shed 5 bases, with 12 bases lying between them. The CDR3 extends over 14 amino acids. DNA for the CDR3: TGCGCCAGCAGCTTGGAAGCGGTAGTCAACGAGCAGTACTTC. Protein product: CASSLEAVVNEQYF.

The V gene is TRBV6-5, the J gene TRBJ2-1; TRBD2 matches at 13 bases. The germline CDR1 and CDR2 sequences are MNHEY and SVGAGI. V trimming: 7 bases; J trimming: 9 bases; junction bases outside the gene matches: 9. CDR3 length: 15 amino acids. The CDR3 loop reads CASIDGTSGIREQFF. The CDR3 DNA reads as TGTGCCAGCATCGACGGGACTAGCGGGATTCGTGAGCAGTTCTTC.

The chain combines TRBV6-1 with TRBJ1-5; maybe TRBD1 (6 bases). CDR1 is MNHNS and CDR2 is SASEGT in the germline V gene. The CDR3 runs to 15 residues. V lost 1 base and J 1 base, leaving 8 bases between the germline ends. The CDR3 region is CASSEDGGSNQPQHF. In DNA, the CDR3 is TGTGCCAGCAGTGAAGACGGGGGCAGCAATCAGCCCCAGCATTTT.

The chain carries TRBV18 and TRBJ1-2; no clear D gene. The germline CDR1 and CDR2 sequences are KGHSH and LQKENI. V gave up 3 bases and J gave up 2 bases, with 10 bases separating them. The CDR3 runs to 14 residues. Here the CDR3 DNA reads TGTGCCAGCTCACCTCAAAAAGCGAACTATGGCTACACCTTC. It specifies CASSPQKANYGYTF.

The CDR3 bases are TGTGCCAGCAGCCAAGGGACATTGCGAAATTCACCCCTCCACTTT. Protein product: CASSQGTLRNSPLHF. This chain connects TRBV4-2 to TRBJ1-6; a possible D gene is TRBD1 (5 bases). V dropped 1 base and J dropped 7 bases, with 11 bases sitting between them. Germline CDR1 and CDR2: LGHNA and YNFKEQ. The CDR3 is made up of 15 amino acids.

The genes are TRBV21-1 and TRBJ1-1; the tabulated D call, TRBD1, remains unverified against the DNA. TRBV21-1 constitutes a pseudogene. This CDR3 contains 15 residues. The CDR3 DNA reads TGTGCCAGCACTGGGGACAACCAGGAGAGCGCTGAAGCTTTCTTT. Its protein is CASTGDNQESAEAFF.

This clone was recorded once. Its ends do not fully match the called genes, so a read error is possible. V usage is TRBV6-2 or TRBV6-3 and J usage is TRBJ2-3; 8 bases align to TRBD2. CDR3 length equals 15 residues. CDR1 and CDR2 (germline): MNHEY, SVGEGT. The CDR3: CASSDSAGVTDTQYF. Written as DNA, the CDR3 is TGTGCCAGCAGTGACTCAGCGGGAGTGACAGATACGCAGTATTTT.

The chain combines TRBV27 with TRBJ2-3; TRBD2 agrees at 7 bases. The CDR3 loop spans 14 amino acids. In germline, CDR1 is MNHEY, CDR2 SMNVEV (reference sequence). The V segment lost 4 bases and the J segment 5 bases; nucleotides outside the gene matches: 6. CDR3 amino acids: CASSSAGAGDTQYF. The CDR3 region has the DNA TGTGCCAGCAGTTCTGCGGGAGCGGGAGATACGCAGTATTTT.

The chain uses TRBV5-5 and TRBJ2-2; D is perhaps TRBD1 or TRBD2 (7 bases each). Trimming removed 4 bases from V and 7 bases from J, with 20 bases in between. Germline CDR1 and CDR2: SGHKS and YYEKEE (reference sequence). CDR3 length: 16 amino acids. CDR3 DNA: TGTGCCAGCAGCCTTAAGGGAGGGGGCGGAATCGGGGAGCTGTTTTTT. This codes for CASSLKGGGGIGELFF.

The chain joins TRBV28 to TRBJ1-2; 8 bases line up with TRBD1. CDR1 and CDR2 (germline): MDHEN, SYDVKM. The CDR3 loop spans 17 amino acids. V was clipped by 6 bases and J by 2 bases; unmatched bases: 14. The CDR3 DNA reads as TGTGCCAGCAGCCGAACCTACGCAGGGGGCAGAAACTATGGCTACACCTTC. Its protein product is CASSRTYAGGRNYGYTF.

The count of this clone is one. The J gene is TRBJ2-7, the V gene TRBV10-1; TRBD1 aligns across 8 bases. Germline assignment: CDR1 WNHNN and CDR2 SYGVQD (reference sequence). The CDR3 runs to 14 residues. The J segment lost 5 bases and the V segment lost 8 bases, leaving 11 bases of the junction unmatched. The CDR3 sequence: CASGPQGAKDEQYF. For the CDR3, the DNA is TGCGCCAGCGGCCCTCAGGGGGCGAAGGACGAGCAGTACTTC.

The chain carries TRBV6-5 and TRBJ2-7; D not resolved. Germline-derived CDR1 and CDR2 are MNHEY and SVGAGI. Trimming removed 0 bases from V and 3 bases from J, with 9 bases in between. The CDR3 is 14 amino acids. The CDR3 protein is CASSYSTGVYEQYF. The CDR3 nucleotides are TGTGCCAGCAGTTACTCGACTGGGGTCTACGAGCAGTACTTC.

This sequence joins TRBV2 and TRBJ1-1, with D possibly TRBD1 on 5 matching bases. Deletions cut 1 base from V and 7 bases from J, with 13 bases between. Germline CDR1 reads SNHLY; CDR2 reads FYNNEI. This CDR3 is 14 amino acids long. CDR3 sequence (DNA): TGTGCCAGCAGTGAAGATGCGACAGCAAATGAAGCTTTCTTT. It translates to CASSEDATANEAFF.

The rearrangement uses TRBV6-5 and TRBJ1-1; no reliable D call. Trimming removed 4 bases at V and 8 bases at J, with 11 bases between. Germline assignment: CDR1 MNHEY and CDR2 SVGAGI. The CDR3 runs 12 residues. CDR3 sequence: CASSLLGGEAFF. DNA for the CDR3: TGTGCCAGCAGTTTATTAGGTGGCGAAGCTTTCTTT.

V and J are TRBV10-2 and TRBJ2-1; D might be TRBD1 or TRBD2, each matching 5 bases. V was trimmed by 0 bases and J by 8 bases, leaving 20 bases between them. The CDR3 has 17 residues. Per the germline V gene, CDR1 is WSHSY and CDR2 is SAAADI. In DNA, the CDR3 is TGCGCCAGCAGTGAGTCGGTAATGGGGTTGTTGGGGGATGAGCAGTTCTTC. Translating it yields CASSESVMGLLGDEQFF.

The rearrangement joins TRBV7-2 to TRBJ2-1; 9 bases are a match to TRBD2. There are 17 residues in the CDR3. Losses at the gene ends were 0 bases for V and 7 bases for J; bases not matched to a gene: 10. Germline assignment: CDR1 SGHTA and CDR2 FQGNSA. The CDR3 DNA reads TGTGCCAGCAGCTTAGCATTTGCGGGAGGGGGGGTGAATGAGCAGTTCTTC. This codes for CASSLAFAGGGVNEQFF.

This chain connects TRBV7-8 to TRBJ2-7; D gene unclear. Germline CDR1 and CDR2: SGHVS and FQNEAQ. The CDR3 consists of 13 residues. V dropped 1 base and J dropped 2 bases, with 6 bases sitting between them. CDR3 sequence reads: CASSLDTAYEQYF. DNA for the CDR3: TGTGCCAGCAGCTTAGACACGGCCTACGAGCAGTACTTC.

This clone occurred a few times. The chain combines TRBV5-4 with TRBJ1-5; 8 nucleotides align to TRBD1. Unmatched junction bases numbered 5, after V lost 3 bases and J lost 6 bases. The CDR3 spans 14 residues. The germline V gene encodes CDR1 SGHNT and CDR2 YYREEE (reference sequence). The CDR3 loop is CASSSDRGAQPQHF. Here the CDR3 DNA reads TGTGCCAGCAGCTCTGACAGGGGAGCTCAGCCCCAGCATTTT. The complete variable domain, with remaining parts taken from reference TRBV5-4 and TRBJ1-5, reads ETGVTQSPTHLIKTRGQQVTLRCSSQSGHNTVSWYQQALGQGPQFIFQYYREEENGRGNFPPRFSGLQFPNYSSELNVNALELDDSALYLCASSSDRGAQPQHFGDGTRLSIL.

The gene calls are TRBV4-1 and TRBJ1-3; TRBD1 matches 10 bases. This CDR3 is 17 amino acids long. Trimming removed 3 bases from V and 8 bases from J; junction bases left unmatched: 13. CDR1 is MGHRA, CDR2 YSYEKL, per germline. Written as DNA, the CDR3 is TGCGCCAGCAGCCAGACCAGCGACAGGGGGCCTTTTTACACCATATATTTT. Translated: CASSQTSDRGPFYTIYF.

The chain employs TRBV7-9 and TRBJ2-7; 7 positions agree with TRBD1. CDR3 size: 13 residues. V trimming: 7 bases; J trimming: 2 bases; junction bases outside the gene matches: 5. Germline-derived CDR1 and CDR2 are SEHNR and FQNEAQ (reference sequence). The CDR3 region is CASNEGQTYEQYF. The DNA for the CDR3 is TGTGCCAGCAACGAGGGACAGACCTACGAGCAGTACTTC.

This chain connects TRBV5-1 to TRBJ1-3; tentatively, D is TRBD1 (5 bases). V lost 1 base to trimming and J lost 2 bases, with 13 bases between them. The CDR3 has 16 residues. Germline V gene data show CDR1 as SGHRS and CDR2 as YFSETQ. Here the CDR3 DNA reads TGCGCCAGCAGCTTGATAGGGCAGGGTGCTGGAAACACCATATATTTT. This gives the protein CASSLIGQGAGNTIYF.

J is TRBJ2-7 and V is TRBV4-1; D is unclear. CDR1 is MGHRA, CDR2 YSYEKL, per germline. The CDR3 extends over 13 amino acids. Trimming left V 4 bases short and J 2 bases short, with 9 bases between. Here the CDR3 reads CASSPDTTYEQYF. CDR3 DNA: TGCGCCAGCAGCCCCGACACAACCTACGAGCAGTACTTC.

The chain joins TRBV2 to TRBJ1-1, with TRBD1 as a possible D gene (5 bases). The germline gives CDR1 SNHLY, CDR2 FYNNEI. This CDR3 is built from 14 residues. Trimming removed 7 bases at V and 0 bases at J, with 12 bases between. The CDR3 spells CASTPGGMNTEAFF. The CDR3 region has the DNA TGTGCCAGCACCCCGGGGGGGATGAACACTGAAGCTTTCTTT.

The rearrangement links TRBV27 to TRBJ2-7; a weak D match, TRBD2 (5 bases). Trimming took 3 bases from V and 6 from J, leaving 12 bases between them. This CDR3 comprises 13 residues. Germline-derived CDR1 and CDR2 are MNHEY and SMNVEV (reference sequence). The CDR3 DNA follows: TGTGCCAGCAGTTTTATGAGGGAGAGCGAGCAGTACTTC. It translates to CASSFMRESEQYF.

In nucleotides, the CDR3 is TGTGCCACCAGTGATTTGAGGCAGTTCGGGTCGCCGCAGTATTTT. It yields the protein CATSDLRQFGSPQYF. This rearrangement joins TRBV24-1 to TRBJ2-3, with D uncertain. This CDR3 has 15 amino acids. The V and J ends lost 0 bases and 10 bases respectively, with 16 bases between them. The V gene's germline CDR1 is KGHDR and CDR2 SFDVKD.